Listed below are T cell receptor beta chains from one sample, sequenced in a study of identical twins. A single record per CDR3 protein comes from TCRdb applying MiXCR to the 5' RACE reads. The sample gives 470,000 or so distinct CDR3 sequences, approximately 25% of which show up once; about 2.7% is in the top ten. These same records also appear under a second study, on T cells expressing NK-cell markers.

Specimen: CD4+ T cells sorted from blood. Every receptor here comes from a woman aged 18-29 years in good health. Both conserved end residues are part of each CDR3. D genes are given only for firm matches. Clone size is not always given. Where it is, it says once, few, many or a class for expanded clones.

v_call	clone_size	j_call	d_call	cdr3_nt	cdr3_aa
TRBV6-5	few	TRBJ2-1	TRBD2	TGTGCCAGCAGTTACTATGAGCGGGGGGAGCAGTTCTTC	CASSYYERGEQFF
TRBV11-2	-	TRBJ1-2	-	TGTGCCAGCAGCTTAGAATCGGGGGCCTTCTATGGCTACACCTTC	CASSLESGAFYGYTF
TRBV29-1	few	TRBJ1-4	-	TGCAGCGCCTTAATTACAACTAATGAAAAACTGTTTTTT	CSALITTNEKLFF
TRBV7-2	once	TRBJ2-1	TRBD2	TGTGCCAGCAGCTTCCGACTAGCGGGAAGCGATGAGCAGTTCTTC	CASSFRLAGSDEQFF
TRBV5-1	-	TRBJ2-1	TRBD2	TGCGCCAGCAGCTTGGTTACGGGGGGCTCCTACAATGAGCAGTTCTTC	CASSLVTGGSYNEQFF
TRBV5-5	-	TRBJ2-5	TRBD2	TGTGCCAGCAGCTTGACTAGCGGGAGAGTTGAGACCCAGTACTTC	CASSLTSGRVETQYF
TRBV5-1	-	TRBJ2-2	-	TGCGCCAGCAGCTTGAACATGGACACCGGGGAGCTGTTTTTT	CASSLNMDTGELFF
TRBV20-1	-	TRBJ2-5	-	TGCAGTGCTAGAGATCCCCAGGGGAGAACACAAGAGACCCAGTACTTC	CSARDPQGRTQETQYF
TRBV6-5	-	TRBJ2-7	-	TGTGCCAGCAGTTACGCAGGGCCCATCGGGGAGCAGTACTTC	CASSYAGPIGEQYF
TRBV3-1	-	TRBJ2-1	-	TGTGCCAGCAGCCGACAGGTTCTGTACAATGAGCAGTTCTTC	CASSRQVLYNEQFF
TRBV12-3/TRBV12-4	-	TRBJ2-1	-	TGTGCCAGCAGTTTCCCCCCTCGGTTCCCAGGGTCGGGGAATGAGCAGTTCTTC	CASSFPPRFPGSGNEQFF
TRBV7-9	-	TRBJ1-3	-	TGTGCCAGCAGCTGGAGAGGAAACACCATATATTTT	CASSWRGNTIYF
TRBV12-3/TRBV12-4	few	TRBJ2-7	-	TGTGCCAGCAGCTATAGACTCCCCTACGAGCAGTACTTC	CASSYRLPYEQYF
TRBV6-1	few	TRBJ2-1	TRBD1	TGTGCCAGCAGGGGTACAGGGGAGTCGGGAAAAAGCTCCTACAATGAGCAGTTCTTC	CASRGTGESGKSSYNEQFF
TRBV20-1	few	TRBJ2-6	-	TGCAGTGCTAGCGGGGGACGTGGGGCCAACGTCCTGACTTTC	CSASGGRGANVLTF
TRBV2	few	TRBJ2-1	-	TGTGCCAGCAGTGAAGGGCTACAGCTTCAGTTCTTC	CASSEGLQLQFF
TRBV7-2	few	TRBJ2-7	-	TGTGCCAGCAGCTTAACTCTGCGGCAATCCTACGAGCAGTACTTC	CASSLTLRQSYEQYF
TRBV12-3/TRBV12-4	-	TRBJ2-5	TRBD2	TGTGCCAGCACCCAACCTAGGACTAGCGGGGTACAAGAGACCCAGTACTTC	CASTQPRTSGVQETQYF
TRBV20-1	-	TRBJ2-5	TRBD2	TGCAGTGCTAGAGGACTAGCGGGGGTTGGACAAGAGACCCAGTACTTC	CSARGLAGVGQETQYF
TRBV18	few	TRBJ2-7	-	TGTGCCAGCTCACCACCTCACACATCCTACGAGCAGTACTTC	CASSPPHTSYEQYF
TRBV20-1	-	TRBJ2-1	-	TGCAGTGCTAGAGTTGGACTTGTTATCGATGAGCAGTTCTTC	CSARVGLVIDEQFF
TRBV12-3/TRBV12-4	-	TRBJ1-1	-	TGTGCCAGCAGTTTCCGGGGGATGGGGAACACTGAAGCTTTCTTT	CASSFRGMGNTEAFF
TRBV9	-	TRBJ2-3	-	TGTGCCAGCAGCCCCCAAGTGCCCCCCTCTACGCAGTATTTT	CASSPQVPPSTQYF
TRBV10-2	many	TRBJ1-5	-	TGCGCCAGCGTACGGGATTTCCATTCTAATCAGCCCCAGCATTTT	CASVRDFHSNQPQHF
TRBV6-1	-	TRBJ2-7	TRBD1	TGTGCCAGCAGGTGGGACAGGGACTACGAGCAGTACTTC	CASRWDRDYEQYF
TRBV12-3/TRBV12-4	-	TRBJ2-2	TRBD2	TGTGCCAGCAGTTGGACTAGAGGGAACACCGGGGAGCTGTTTTTT	CASSWTRGNTGELFF
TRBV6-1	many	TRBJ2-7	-	TGTGCCAGCAGACCCTCCGGGGGAGGCTACGAGCAGTACTTC	CASRPSGGGYEQYF
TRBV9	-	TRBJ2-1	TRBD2	TGTGCCAGCAGCGGTGGGGGGGGTGTCTCCTACAATGAGCAGTTCTTC	CASSGGGGVSYNEQFF
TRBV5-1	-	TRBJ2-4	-	TGCGCCAGCAGTCGGGGGGCACAAAACATTCAGTACTTC	CASSRGAQNIQYF
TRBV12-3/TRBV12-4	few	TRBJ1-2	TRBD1	TGTGCCAGCACCTTACAGGGGTCCTACTCAACCTTC	CASTLQGSYSTF
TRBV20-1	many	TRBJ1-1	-	TGCAGTGCGGGAGGGGGAATGAACACTGAAGCTTTCTTT	CSAGGGMNTEAFF
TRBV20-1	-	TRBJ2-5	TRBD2	TGCAGTGCTAGTCCTAGCGGGCGAGAGGAGACCCAGTACTTC	CSASPSGREETQYF
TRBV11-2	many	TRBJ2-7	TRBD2	TGTGCCAGCAGCTTCTTAGCGGGAGTTTCCTACGAGCAGTACTTC	CASSFLAGVSYEQYF
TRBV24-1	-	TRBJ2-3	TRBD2	TGTGCCACCAGTGACCCGACTAGCGGGATAGATACGCAGTATTTT	CATSDPTSGIDTQYF
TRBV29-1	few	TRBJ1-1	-	TGCAGCGTCCAAGAAGGGGGAGGCACTGAAGCTTTCTTT	CSVQEGGGTEAFF
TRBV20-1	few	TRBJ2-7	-	TGCAGTGCTAGACCTAGTTCCTCCTACGAGCAGTACTTC	CSARPSSSYEQYF
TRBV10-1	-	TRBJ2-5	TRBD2	TGCGCCAGCAGTGAGCCCAAAAGCGGGGGGGAAGAGACCCAGTACTTC	CASSEPKSGGEETQYF
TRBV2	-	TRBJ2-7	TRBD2	TGTGCCAGCAATTCGCCGGGACTAGCGGGATCCTACGAGCAGTACTTC	CASNSPGLAGSYEQYF
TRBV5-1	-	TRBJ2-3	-	TGCGCCACGAAAAGCGGGACAGCTGCAGATACGCAGTATTTT	CATKSGTAADTQYF
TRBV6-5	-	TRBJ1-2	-	TGTGCCAGCAGTTACGCAGGGGAGCCGGACTATGGCTACACCTTC	CASSYAGEPDYGYTF
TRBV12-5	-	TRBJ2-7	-	TGTGCTAGTGGTTTGGCAGGCTCGCGGACAGCCTACGAGCAGTACTTC	CASGLAGSRTAYEQYF
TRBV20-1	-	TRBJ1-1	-	TGCAGTGCCCTGGGGCCATTTCCGAACACTGAAGCTTTCTTT	CSALGPFPNTEAFF
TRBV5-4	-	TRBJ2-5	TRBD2	TGTGCCAGCAGCTTGGTGATAGCGGGAGCAGAGACCCAGTACTTC	CASSLVIAGAETQYF
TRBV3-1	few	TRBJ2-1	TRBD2	TGTGCCAGCAGCCGCTTAGCGGGGGGGCCTTACAATGAGCAGTTCTTC	CASSRLAGGPYNEQFF
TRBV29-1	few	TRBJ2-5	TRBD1	TGCAGCGTTTCATCGGGACAGGGGCCAGAGGAGACCCAGTACTTC	CSVSSGQGPEETQYF
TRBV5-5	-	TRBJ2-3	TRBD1	TGTGCCAGCAGCTTCGGGACAGGGCCTTTCACAGATACGCAGTATTTT	CASSFGTGPFTDTQYF
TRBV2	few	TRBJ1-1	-	TGTGCCAGCAGTGACAGGGAAAACACTGAAGCTTTCTTT	CASSDRENTEAFF
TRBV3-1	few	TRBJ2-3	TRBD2	TGTGCCAGCAGCCCTCGACTAGCGGGACCTAGCACAGATACGCAGTATTTT	CASSPRLAGPSTDTQYF
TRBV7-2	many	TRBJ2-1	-	TGTGCCAGCAGCTTAGCCTCCTACAATGAGCAGTTCTTC	CASSLASYNEQFF
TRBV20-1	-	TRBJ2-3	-	TGCAGTGCTGCCAGGGATACGCAGTATTTT	CSAARDTQYF
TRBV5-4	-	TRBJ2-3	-	TGTGCCAGCAGCTTCGGTCCGGCGAGCACAGATACGCAGTATTTT	CASSFGPASTDTQYF
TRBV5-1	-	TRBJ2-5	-	TGCGCCAGCAGCTTGGAGGGGGGGCGGACCCAGTACTTC	CASSLEGGRTQYF